A selection of T cell receptor beta chains follows, all from one sample in a study of CD8+ T cells in alopecia areata. Clones were sequenced by immunoSEQ multiplex PCR, and TCRdb holds only the in-frame ones, with some missing. The top ten hold less than 14% of the sample, which has roughly 200,000 clones, less than 70% seen once. This sample comprised CD8+ T cells sorted from blood, obtained at week 24, from a patient treated with tofacitinib. Receptors originate from a human donor with alopecia areata. Both conserved end residues are part of each CDR3. Each record gives: V gene, CDR3 protein.

>TRBV30
CAWMDSSYEQYF
>TRBV4-3
CASSQGSNDRFRGELFF
>TRBV2
CASSFSPSGDPREQYF
>TRBV27
CASSPQGGEAFF
>TRBV19
CASSISQLRPQHF
>TRBV10-3
CAISESGFDGQGDEQYF
>TRBV4-3
CASSPLTTSDDEQFF
>TRBV7-9
CASSFAAEEDLGYTF
>TRBV6-1
CASSELDGDNSPLHF
>TRBV11-3
CASSQTQDTGELFF
>TRBV30
CAWSSGHYNEQFF
>TRBV29-1
CSVEPGGRHKPNYGYTF
>TRBV5-6
CASTGQESYEQYF
>TRBV5-6
CASSWTGGHEQYF
>TRBV15
CATSRTGGTEAFF
>TRBV12-5
CASGNGQGYGYTF
>TRBV29-1
CSVRLNNLGTQYF